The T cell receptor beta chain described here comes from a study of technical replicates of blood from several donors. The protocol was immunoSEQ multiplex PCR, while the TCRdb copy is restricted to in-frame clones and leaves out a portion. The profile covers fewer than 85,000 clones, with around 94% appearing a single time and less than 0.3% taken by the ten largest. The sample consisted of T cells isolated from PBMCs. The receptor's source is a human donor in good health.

The CDR3 spells CASTNTALTYEQYF. The CDR3 DNA reads TGTGCCAGCACTAATACCGCGCTCACCTACGAGCAGTACTTC. The chain has TRBV6-5 and TRBJ2-7, with no clear D. The CDR3 spans 14 residues. Germline V gene data show CDR1 as MNHEY and CDR2 as SVGAGI. Trimming cost V 7 bases and J 2 bases, with 15 bases left between them.